The T cell receptor beta chain described here comes from a study of Graves' ophthalmopathy and Graves' hyperthyroidism. Study results and limitations: In predicting ophthalmopathy progression, the model reached roughly 71% sensitivity and roughly 74% specificity.

This clonotype was picked up many times. The antigen is undetermined. As the template, RNA transcripts were used to amplify TCR beta CDR3 regions. RT-PCR in the first round used HTBI primers; a second-round multiplex PCR followed. TCRdb redid the calling of the multiplex PCR reads with MiXCR, one entry per CDR3 protein. Of some 1.1 million distinct CDR3 sequences listed, about 40% are singletons. V dropped 0 bases and J dropped 4 bases, with 15 bases sitting between them. Germline V gene lookup returns CDR1 SGHAT and CDR2 FQNNGV. The CDR3 has 16 amino acids. The V call is TRBV11-2, the J call TRBJ2-5; D is uncertain. The sequence came from an adult man with Graves' hyperthyroidism. The sequenced sample was peripheral blood or thyroid tissue (not recorded which). Here the CDR3 reads CASSLELAGRRETQYF. The CDR3 bases are TGTGCCAGCAGCTTAGAATTAGCCGGGCGCAGAGAGACCCAGTACTTC.